Detailed here is one T cell receptor beta chain. This sample stems from a study of blood T cell repertoires in COVID-19. In the study overall: Italy, Spain and the United States were the sources of the convalescent and acute COVID-19 samples. Sources were T cells, B-cell-depleted T cells, or PBMCs; the material itself was cDNA or gDNA.

The CDR3 spans 14 residues. J was trimmed by 1 base and V by 8 bases; bases with no gene match: 4. CDR1 is MNHEY, CDR2 SVGAGI, per germline. As handled by the study authors: Reference gene primer amplification yielded estimated nucleated cell counts. Here immunoSEQ multiplex PCR was the method, and the copy in TCRdb shows in-frame clones only, minus some. D and trimming come from the DNA, and the V and J calls and clone size come from that table. Among 110,000 or so clones listed, 81% were seen once. V usage is TRBV6-5 and J usage is TRBJ1-3, with 8 nucleotides matching TRBD1. The specimen sequenced was peripheral blood. The clonotype was recovered from a man aged 45-60 years with acute or convalescent COVID-19. CDR3 in amino acids: CASGTGVSGNTIYF. As DNA, the CDR3 is TGTGCCAGCGGGACAGGTGTATCTGGAAACACCATATATTTT.